This entry is about one TCR beta chain. Method: immunoSEQ multiplex PCR; TCRdb's copy keeps in-frame clones and lacks some. This table holds roughly 130,000 clones, around 80% found once. This sample is part of a study of blood T cell repertoires in COVID-19. Across the whole study: Acute-phase and convalescent COVID-19 samples originated in the United States, Italy and Spain. PBMCs, B-cell-depleted T cells, or T cells were the source of the cDNA or gDNA that made up the material.

The CDR3 runs to 17 residues. Germline CDR1 is SGHNT and CDR2 is YYREEE (reference sequence). Deletions cut 0 bases from V and 9 bases from J, with 22 bases between. The TCR originated in a woman aged 55 to 70 with acute or convalescent COVID-19. This rearrangement joins TRBV5-4 to TRBJ2-1, with D perhaps TRBD1 (5 bases). The specimen was peripheral blood. The chain's CDR3 is CASSLAQGTTVFGEQFF. For the CDR3, the DNA is TGTGCCAGCAGCTTGGCCCAGGGAACTACCGTTTTTGGTGAGCAGTTCTTC.